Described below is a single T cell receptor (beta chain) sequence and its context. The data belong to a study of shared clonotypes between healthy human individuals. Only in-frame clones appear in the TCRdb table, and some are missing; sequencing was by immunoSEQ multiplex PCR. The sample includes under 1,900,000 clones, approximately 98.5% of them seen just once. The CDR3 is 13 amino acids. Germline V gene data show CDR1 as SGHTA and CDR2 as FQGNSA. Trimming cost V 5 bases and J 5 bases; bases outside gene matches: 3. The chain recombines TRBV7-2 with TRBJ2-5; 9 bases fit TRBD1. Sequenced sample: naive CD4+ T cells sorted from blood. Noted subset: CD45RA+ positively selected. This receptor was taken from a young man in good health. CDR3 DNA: TGTGCCAGCAGCGCACAGGGGGCGGAGACCCAGTACTTC. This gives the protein CASSAQGAETQYF.